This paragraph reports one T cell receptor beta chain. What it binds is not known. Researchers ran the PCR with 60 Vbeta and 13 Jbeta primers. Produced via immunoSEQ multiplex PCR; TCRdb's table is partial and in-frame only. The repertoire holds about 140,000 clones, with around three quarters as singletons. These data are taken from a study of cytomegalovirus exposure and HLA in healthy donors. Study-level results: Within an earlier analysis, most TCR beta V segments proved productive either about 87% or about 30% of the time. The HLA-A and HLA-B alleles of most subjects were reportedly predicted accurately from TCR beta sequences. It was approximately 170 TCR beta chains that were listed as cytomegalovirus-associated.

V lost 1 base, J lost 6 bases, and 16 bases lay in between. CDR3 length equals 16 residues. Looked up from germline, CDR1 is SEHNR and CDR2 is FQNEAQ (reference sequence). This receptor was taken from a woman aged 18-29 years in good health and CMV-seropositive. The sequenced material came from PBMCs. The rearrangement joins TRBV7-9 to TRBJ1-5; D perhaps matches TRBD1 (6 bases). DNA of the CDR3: TGTGCCAGCAGCTTAGTTGCTGGGGGCGACGGTCAGCCCCAGCATTTT. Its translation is CASSLVAGGDGQPQHF. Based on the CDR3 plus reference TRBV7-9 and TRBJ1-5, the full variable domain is DTGVSQNPRHKITKRGQNVTFRCDPISEHNRLYWYRQTLGQGPEFLTYFQNEAQLEKSRLLSDRFSAERPKGSFSTLEIQRTEQGDSAMYLCASSLVAGGDGQPQHFGDGTRLSIL.